The 27 T cell receptor beta chains below come from one sample, sequenced in a study of chemoradiotherapy in HPV16-positive cancers. Sequencing used immunoSEQ multiplex PCR; TCRdb keeps in-frame clones, though not all of them. Here the sample spans 25,000 to 30,000 clones, roughly 92% being singletons. The input for sequencing was blood, taken from a patient who underwent chemoradiotherapy. The receptors derive from a human donor with HPV-associated anogenital cancer.

This chain connects TRBV11-2 to TRBJ2-1, with 9 bases lining up with TRBD2. The CDR3 consists of 14 residues. In germline, CDR1 is SGHAT, CDR2 FQNNGV. J gave up 9 bases and V 8 bases, and 11 bases lay outside the gene matches. CDR3 DNA: TGTGCCAGCTGGAGGAGCGGGGGGTCGGGTGAGCAGTTCTTC. This sequence encodes CASWRSGGSGEQFF. The variable domain in full, with the rest retrieved from reference TRBV11-2 and TRBJ2-1, is EAGVAQSPRYKIIEKRQSVAFWCNPISGHATLYWYQQILGQGPKLLIQFQNNGVVDDSQLPKDRFSAERLKGVDSTLKIQPAKLEDSAVYLCASWRSGGSGEQFFGPGTRLTVL.

This clone was seen a single time. The chain recombines TRBV27 with TRBJ1-5; 8 bases match TRBD1. The germline CDR1 and CDR2 sequences are MNHEY and SMNVEV (reference sequence). The CDR3 is 12 amino acids. V gave up 10 bases and J gave up 7 bases; unmatched junction bases: 6. CDR3 protein: CATRTGQQPQHF. CDR3 in DNA: TGTGCCACTAGGACAGGGCAACAGCCCCAGCATTTT.

This clone was counted a few times. This sequence joins TRBV7-6 and TRBJ1-1; D perhaps matches TRBD1 (5 bases). Germline CDR1 SGHVS, CDR2 FNYEAQ. V was clipped by 0 bases and J by 8 bases, with 16 bases between them. This CDR3 has 15 residues. CDR3 loop: CASSLAGGDDAEAFF. CDR3 nucleotides: TGTGCCAGCAGCTTAGCGGGCGGGGACGACGCCGAAGCTTTCTTT.

The V call is TRBV6-5, the J call TRBJ2-7, with unresolved D. The CDR3 consists of 16 residues. Trimming pared 4 bases from V and 0 bases from J, leaving 16 bases between. Germline V lookup: CDR1 MNHEY, CDR2 SVGAGI. CDR3 sequence: CASSLRLLPNSYEQYF. CDR3 coding DNA: TGTGCCAGCAGTTTAAGGCTGCTCCCGAACTCCTACGAGCAGTACTTC.

The V gene is TRBV28, the J gene TRBJ1-2; no reliable D call. This CDR3 contains 12 residues. Germline V gives CDR1 MDHEN, CDR2 SYDVKM. Trimming left V 4 bases short and J 7 bases short, with 10 bases between. The CDR3, as DNA: TGTGCCAGCAGTTCTGGGGAACGTGGCTACACCTTC. It encodes CASSSGERGYTF.

This chain connects TRBV27 to TRBJ2-5; maybe TRBD1 (6 bases). Trimming cost V 4 bases and J 1 base, with 13 bases left between them. This CDR3 comprises 15 residues. CDR1 is MNHEY and CDR2 is SMNVEV in the germline V gene (reference sequence). For the CDR3, the DNA is TGTGCCAGCAGTTGGTCAGGGACAATCCAAGAGACCCAGTACTTC. As protein: CASSWSGTIQETQYF.

This rearrangement joins TRBV19 to TRBJ1-5; D remains unclear. Trimming pared 3 bases from V and 7 bases from J, leaving 13 bases between. This CDR3 region has 14 residues. Germline CDR1 and CDR2: LNHDA and SQIVND (reference sequence). DNA of the CDR3: TGTGCCAGTAGTATTGCAGGTTTCAGCCAGCCCCAGCATTTT. The encoded protein is CASSIAGFSQPQHF.

The rearrangement uses TRBV21-1 and TRBJ2-2; the table gives TRBD1 as D, unverified against the DNA. TRBV21-1 has pseudogene status. CDR3 length equals 16 residues. The CDR3 here is CASSKRRTVATGELFF. Written as DNA, the CDR3 is TGTGCCAGCAGCAAACGGAGGACAGTGGCGACCGGGGAGCTGTTTTTT.

This clone was observed a single time. The V call is TRBV6-5, the J call TRBJ1-1; 10 bases fit TRBD1. CDR1 is MNHEY and CDR2 is SVGAGI in the germline V gene. The CDR3 covers 14 residues. The trim removed 8 bases at V and 1 base at J, leaving 4 bases unmatched. CDR3 residues: CASGTGEWNTEAFF. In nucleotides, the CDR3 is TGTGCCAGCGGGACAGGGGAGTGGAACACTGAAGCTTTCTTT.

The CDR3 region is CASSSGRLNTGELFF. In DNA, the CDR3 is TGTGCCAGCAGCAGCGGGAGGTTGAACACCGGGGAGCTGTTTTTT. V is TRBV11-3 and J is TRBJ2-2, with 9 bases that match TRBD2. The CDR3 is 15 residues long. CDR1 is SGHNT and CDR2 is YENEEA in the germline V gene. With 5 bases clipped from V and 1 base from J, the junction kept 2 bases outside the gene matches.

The chain is built from TRBV7-2 and TRBJ2-3; 9 bases fit TRBD2. The CDR3 runs to 17 residues. Losses at the gene ends were 1 base for V and 1 base for J; bases not matched to a gene: 6. Germline V gives CDR1 SGHTA, CDR2 FQGNSA. The CDR3 DNA sequence: TGTGCCAGCAGCTTAGTTTCTAGCGGGGTAGGCACAGATACGCAGTATTTT. As protein: CASSLVSSGVGTDTQYF.

The J gene is TRBJ2-6, the V gene TRBV15; 9 bases fit TRBD1. Germline values: CDR1 LNHNV, CDR2 YYDKDF (reference sequence). The ends lost 8 bases at V and 1 base at J; junction bases unmatched: 12. The CDR3 spans 18 residues. In DNA form, the CDR3 reads TGTGCCACCTCTTATTCCGGGACAGGGATATCTGGGGCCAACGTCCTGACTTTC. Translation gives CATSYSGTGISGANVLTF.

The gene calls are TRBV23-1 and TRBJ2-3, with TRBD2 matching 9 bases. TRBV23-1 has ORF status, its function being uncertain. There are 17 residues in the CDR3. CDR3: CVPIQARLAEITDTQYF. CDR3 sequence (DNA): TGCGTCCCGATTCAGGCCCGACTAGCGGAGATCACAGATACGCAGTATTTT.

This clone has just a few counts. V and J are TRBV6-5 and TRBJ1-2; possible D gene TRBD1, 5 bases. The CDR3 totals 15 residues. CDR1 and CDR2 from the germline V gene are MNHEY and SVGAGI. V lost 0 bases, J lost 4 bases, and 12 bases lay in between. The CDR3 nucleotides are TGTGCCAGCAGTTACTCGTCCAGGGACGCCTATGGCTACACCTTC. Translation: CASSYSSRDAYGYTF.

This chain's CDR3 is CASSPTGYQETQYF. The CDR3 region has the DNA TGTGCCAGCAGCCCCACAGGGTACCAAGAGACCCAGTACTTC. The chain uses TRBV7-7 and TRBJ2-5, with D possibly TRBD1 on 6 matching bases. The germline V gene has CDR1 SSHAT and CDR2 FNYEAQ (reference sequence). CDR3 length: 14 residues. V lost 5 bases and J lost 0, with 10 bases in between.

The chain is built from TRBV7-9 and TRBJ2-2, with 12 bases identical to TRBD1. V shed 5 bases, J shed 6 bases, and the junction held 1 base outside the gene matches. In germline, CDR1 is SEHNR, CDR2 FQNEAQ (reference sequence). The length of the CDR3 is 14 residues. As DNA, the CDR3 is TGTGCCAGCAGCCGGGACAGGGGGCCCGGGGAGCTGTTTTTT. It codes for CASSRDRGPGELFF.

V and J are TRBV5-1 and TRBJ2-1, with 8 bases fitting TRBD1. Trimming cost V 0 bases and J 2 bases; bases outside gene matches: 13. The germline CDR1 and CDR2 sequences are SGHRS and YFSETQ. The CDR3 loop spans 19 amino acids. CDR3 nucleotides: TGCGCCAGCAGCTTGGGGTCCCGAGGACAGGGATTAGCCTACAATGAGCAGTTCTTC. The encoded protein is CASSLGSRGQGLAYNEQFF.

This clone was detected once. The chain recombines TRBV27 with TRBJ1-4, with D unclear. The CDR3 has 13 residues. V was shortened by 6 bases and J by 0 bases, with 5 bases between the two germline ends. The germline gives CDR1 MNHEY, CDR2 SMNVEV (reference sequence). The CDR3 DNA follows: TGTGCCAGCAGGGCCGCAACTAATGAAAAACTGTTTTTT. Its protein product is CASRAATNEKLFF.

Here the CDR3 reads CASSSHVTGELFF. CDR3 coding DNA: TGTGCCAGCAGCTCGCACGTGACCGGGGAGCTGTTTTTT. The V gene is TRBV7-9, the J gene TRBJ2-2; D unresolved. CDR1 SEHNR and CDR2 FQNEAQ come from the germline V gene (reference sequence). This CDR3 contains 13 residues. V lost 4 bases to trimming and J lost 5 bases, with 8 bases between them.

CDR3 nucleotide sequence: TGCGCCAGCAGCCCCGGAGGGGGGTCAACCATGAACACTGAAGCTTTCTTT. Residues: CASSPGGGSTMNTEAFF. V and J are TRBV5-1 and TRBJ1-1, with a possible D match to TRBD1 (6 bases). CDR3 length: 17 residues. The V end was cut by 4 bases, the J end by 0 bases, with 19 bases between. CDR1 SGHRS and CDR2 YFSETQ come from the germline V gene.

The rearrangement joins TRBV19 to TRBJ2-2, with 10 bases matching TRBD2. The V gene end was trimmed by 6 bases and the J gene end by 4 bases; junction bases not matched to a gene: 2. Germline values: CDR1 LNHDA, CDR2 SQIVND (reference sequence). The CDR3 totals 14 residues. The CDR3 nucleotides read TGTGCCAGTAGCCTAGCGGGGGCCACCGGGGAGCTGTTTTTT. Its protein is CASSLAGATGELFF.

The V gene is TRBV7-9, the J gene TRBJ2-2; D not resolved. V was cut by 4 bases and J by 1 base, with 10 bases left in between. The CDR3 runs 15 residues. Germline V gene lookup returns CDR1 SEHNR and CDR2 FQNEAQ (reference sequence). This chain's CDR3 is CASSSFVGNTGELFF. In nucleotides, the CDR3 is TGTGCCAGCAGCTCGTTCGTGGGGAACACCGGGGAGCTGTTTTTT.

This clone was seen once. CDR3 loop: CASSARQGNQETQYF. The DNA for the CDR3 is TGTGCCAGCAGCGCCAGACAGGGGAACCAAGAGACCCAGTACTTC. The V and J genes are TRBV7-2 and TRBJ2-5; 8 bases are a match to TRBD1. Germline V gene sequence: CDR1 SGHTA, CDR2 FQGNSA. V shed 5 bases, J shed 0 bases, and the junction held 5 bases outside the gene matches. The CDR3 totals 15 residues.

V usage is TRBV6-6 and J usage is TRBJ2-7, with TRBD1 matching over 7 bases. V lost 2 bases, J lost 3 bases, and 10 bases stayed unmatched. The CDR3 consists of 16 residues. Looked up from germline, CDR1 is MNHNY and CDR2 is SVGAGI (reference sequence). DNA of the CDR3: TGTGCCAGCAGTTACGTAGTAGTAGGGGGCGACTACGAGCAGTACTTC. Protein sequence: CASSYVVVGGDYEQYF.

This chain uses TRBV11-3 with TRBJ2-3; 10 nucleotides align to TRBD2. CDR1 and CDR2 (germline): SGHNT, YENEEA. The CDR3 contains 15 residues. V lost 4 bases to trimming and J lost 1 base; unmatched junction nucleotides: 2. The CDR3 spells CASSYGLAGTDTQYF. CDR3 DNA sequence: TGTGCCAGCAGCTACGGACTAGCGGGCACAGATACGCAGTATTTT.

The chain has TRBV29-1 and TRBJ2-4; D gene uncertain. Germline V lookup: CDR1 SQVTM, CDR2 ANQGSEA. This CDR3 region has 13 residues. The V gene lost 4 bases and the J gene lost 0 bases, with 7 bases spanning the gap. CDR3 protein: CSVVSLAKNIQYF. The CDR3 DNA follows: TGCAGCGTTGTATCTCTAGCCAAAAACATTCAGTACTTC.

The rearrangement joins TRBV27 to TRBJ1-1; tentative D call: TRBD1 (6 bases). Trimming removed 0 bases from V and 4 bases from J, with 21 bases in between. Germline V gene data show CDR1 as MNHEY and CDR2 as SMNVEV (reference sequence). The CDR3 length is 18 residues. The CDR3 DNA follows: TGTGCCAGCAGTTTATCGGTTTTGGACACAGGGAGGAGCACTGAAGCTTTCTTT. The encoded protein is CASSLSVLDTGRSTEAFF.